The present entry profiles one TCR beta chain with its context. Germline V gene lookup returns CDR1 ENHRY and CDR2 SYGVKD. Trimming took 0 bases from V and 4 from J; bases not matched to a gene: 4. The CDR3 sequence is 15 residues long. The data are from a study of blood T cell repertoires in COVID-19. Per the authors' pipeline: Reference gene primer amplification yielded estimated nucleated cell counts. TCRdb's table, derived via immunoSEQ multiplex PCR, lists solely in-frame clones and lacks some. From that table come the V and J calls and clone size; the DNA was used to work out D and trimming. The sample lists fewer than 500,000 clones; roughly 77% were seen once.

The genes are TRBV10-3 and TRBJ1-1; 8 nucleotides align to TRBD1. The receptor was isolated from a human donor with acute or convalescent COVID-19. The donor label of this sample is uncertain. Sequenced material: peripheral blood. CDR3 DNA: TGTGCCATCAGTGAGTCAGGACAGGGATCCACTGAAGCTTTCTTT. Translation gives CAISESGQGSTEAFF.